This T cell receptor beta chain is from a study of PD-1 blockade in classical Hodgkin lymphoma. On the study more broadly: Patients were dosed intravenously with nivolumab at 3 mg/kg every 2 weeks.

Every single patient, without exception, relapsed after autologous stem cell transplantation, and brentuximab vedotin exposure varied. Notes on the study in general: A reduction in baseline TCR diversity was reportedly seen in newly diagnosed patients relative to healthy donors.

Produced via immunoSEQ multiplex PCR; TCRdb's table is partial and in-frame only. The sample consists of 35,000 to 50,000 clones, 76% of them appearing once. On this clone: No antigen is known for it.

V shed 7 bases and J 8 bases; nucleotides not matched to a gene: 9. The V gene's germline CDR1 is SNHLY and CDR2 FYNNEI. The CDR3 is 13 residues long. This clonotype was sampled from a human donor with classical Hodgkin lymphoma. Sequenced material: peripheral blood mononuclear cells (PBMCs), taken at baseline. The chain links TRBV2 to TRBJ1-2, with TRBD1 identical over 8 bases. The CDR3 DNA sequence: TGTGCCAGCATTTGGACAGGGAGTTACGGCTACACCTTC. Translating gives CASIWTGSYGYTF.